This T cell receptor (beta chain) originates from a study of shared clonotypes between healthy human individuals. For every subset, genomic DNA was evenly distributed across several immunoSEQ plates. In the sorted-subset replicate PCRs, 150 to 200 ng DNA, tens of thousands of T cell genomes, was used. TCRdb's table, derived via immunoSEQ multiplex PCR, lists solely in-frame clones and lacks some. Seen here are approximately 1,000,000 clones, 77% observed once, and the top ten hold 0.89%. Study-level results: Rarefaction exposed incomplete sorted-subset sequencing despite large depth.

Comment on this clone: Its antigen is unidentified.

Germline CDR1 is SEHNR and CDR2 is FQNEAQ (reference sequence). The length of the CDR3 is 16 residues. V gave up 0 bases and J gave up 2 bases, with 14 bases separating them. The chain has TRBV7-9 and TRBJ2-7, with D perhaps TRBD1 or TRBD2 (6 bases each). The TCR comes from a man younger than 35 in good health. Some clones in this sample may be carry-over from other donors' samples. Sequencing input: memory CD4+ T cells from PBMCs. Subset meaning: CD45RA-negative fraction. The CDR3 region is CASSLAHGGGPYEQYF. CDR3 sequence (DNA): TGTGCCAGCAGCTTAGCGCACGGGGGCGGCCCCTACGAGCAGTACTTC.